The source of this T cell receptor (beta chain) is a study of T cells in Graves' hyperthyroidism and ophthalmopathy. Whole-study results and caveats: The blood repertoire included most of the expanded thyroid clonotypes above 0.001.

The CDR3 length is 17 residues. V shed 1 base and J shed 7 bases, with 22 bases lying between them. Germline values: CDR1 MGHRA, CDR2 YSYEKL. This clonotype has more than one count but fewer than ten. Antigen unknown. Authors of the study amplified TCR beta CDR3 regions from RNA transcripts. First-round RT-PCR of the TCR CDR3 relied on the HTBI primer set. TCRdb processed the multiplex PCR reads anew with MiXCR; each CDR3 protein has one entry. Counted here are 500,000 to 550,000 distinct CDR3 sequences, roughly 20% occurring once; the ten biggest clones make up 26%. Patients were excluded for uncontrolled infection, other autoimmune disease, pregnancy or lactation.

This chain links TRBV4-1 with TRBJ1-1; a possible D gene is TRBD1 (5 bases). What was sequenced was blood. This TCR was recovered from a young man with Graves' hyperthyroidism. The CDR3 DNA reads as TGCGCCAGCAGCCAAGGGTATCCAGAGACAGAGTTAAGTGAAGCTTTCTTT. It codes for CASSQGYPETELSEAFF.